Listed below are T cell receptor beta chains from one sample, sequenced in a study of T cells in localized non-small cell lung cancer. Sequenced by immunoSEQ multiplex PCR; TCRdb stores in-frame clones only, minus some. The data contain about 23,000 clones, less than 90% of them singletons. This sample comprised peripheral blood, obtained before any cancer treatment. These receptors originate from a male donor at least 60 years old with stage I squamous cell lung carcinoma. CDR3s include the opening cysteine and the closing phenylalanine or tryptophan. Fields, in order: D gene, clone size, J gene, V gene, CDR3 protein, CDR3 DNA. The D gene is left open where the match is weak. Some rows have no size entry. The others give once, few or many, or a class for an expanded clone.

>TRBD1|once|TRBJ2-5|TRBV7-3
CASSFGPGGVETQYF
TGTGCCAGCAGCTTTGGACCAGGGGGAGTGGAGACCCAGTACTTC
>NA|NA|TRBJ2-7|TRBV4-2
CASSQDRDYEQYF
TGTGCCAGCAGCCAAGATAGGGATTACGAGCAGTACTTC
>NA|NA|TRBJ1-1|TRBV6-6
CASSSIEGKNTEAFF
TGTGCCAGCAGTTCCATCGAGGGGAAGAACACTGAAGCTTTCTTT
>NA|NA|TRBJ1-1|TRBV6-6
CASSSGQPTDTEAFF
TGTGCCAGCAGTTCGGGGCAGCCGACAGACACTGAAGCTTTCTTT
>TRBD1|NA|TRBJ2-1|TRBV5-1
CASSLDPGQGVPNEQFF
TGCGCCAGCAGCTTGGATCCGGGACAGGGAGTACCCAATGAGCAGTTCTTC
>NA|once|TRBJ2-7|TRBV7-2
CASSLYQGEQYF
TGTGCCAGCAGTCTTTACCAGGGCGAGCAGTACTTC
>NA|NA|TRBJ1-2|TRBV5-6
CASSWRAGADYGYTF
TGTGCCAGCAGCTGGAGAGCGGGGGCGGACTATGGCTACACCTTC
>NA|NA|TRBJ1-1|TRBV7-2
CASSAQGSTEAFF
TGTGCCAGCAGCGCACAGGGTTCCACTGAAGCTTTCTTT
>TRBD1|NA|TRBJ1-2|TRBV29-1
CSVEENRGSNGYTF
TGCAGCGTTGAAGAAAACAGGGGCTCGAATGGCTACACCTTC
>NA|NA|TRBJ2-1|TRBV18
CASSPGRGYSEQFF
TGTGCCAGCTCACCGGGTAGGGGATACAGTGAGCAGTTCTTC
>NA|NA|TRBJ2-1|TRBV5-1
CASSPQVEAVNEQFF
TGCGCCAGCAGCCCCCAGGTGGAGGCAGTCAATGAGCAGTTCTTC
>NA|once|TRBJ1-6|TRBV6-4
CASNRSSYNSPLHF
TGTGCCAGCAATAGGAGCTCCTATAATTCACCCCTCCACTTT
>NA|NA|TRBJ2-3|TRBV9
CASSPRPYTGTDTQYF
TGTGCCAGCAGCCCTAGGCCGTACACAGGCACAGATACGCAGTATTTT
>TRBD2|NA|TRBJ2-5|TRBV7-6
CASSPLAGGGETQYF
TGTGCCAGCAGCCCCCTAGCGGGAGGGGGGGAGACCCAGTACTTC
>NA|NA|TRBJ2-2|TRBV2
CASSERGINTGELFF
TGTGCCAGCAGTGAAAGGGGAATAAACACCGGGGAGCTGTTTTTT
>NA|NA|TRBJ1-1|TRBV5-4
CASIPSGGVTEAFF
TGTGCCAGCATTCCCTCAGGAGGGGTCACTGAAGCTTTCTTT
>TRBD2|NA|TRBJ2-7|TRBV7-6
CASSLGGRGGLGEQYF
TGTGCCAGCAGCTTAGGAGGGCGGGGGGGCCTTGGCGAGCAGTACTTC
>NA|NA|TRBJ1-4|TRBV5-1
CASSLSGGWDEKLFF
TGCGCCAGCAGCTTGTCTGGGGGATGGGATGAAAAACTGTTTTTT
>NA|NA|TRBJ1-5|TRBV6-5
CASHDGSTGQPQHF
TGTGCCAGCCATGACGGCTCAACCGGGCAGCCCCAGCATTTT
>NA|NA|TRBJ1-5|TRBV6-5
CASSYSTLYQPQHF
TGTGCCAGCAGTTACTCGACGTTGTATCAGCCCCAGCATTTT
>NA|NA|TRBJ1-3|TRBV11-2
CASSLPLAGNTIYF
TGTGCCAGCAGCTTACCTCTGGCTGGAAACACCATATATTTT
>NA|few|TRBJ2-2|TRBV25-1
CAGGNTGELFF
TGTGCCGGGGGTAACACCGGGGAGCTGTTTTTT
>NA|NA|TRBJ1-2|TRBV2
CASRQGYGYTF
TGTGCCAGCAGACAGGGCTATGGCTACACCTTC